This T cell receptor (beta chain) emerged from a study of cytomegalovirus exposure and HLA in healthy donors. Notes on the study in general: V- and J-gene trimming in TCR beta was tied to a missense DCLRE1C variant by an analysis performed later.

Germline CDR1 is MNHNY and CDR2 is SVGAGI (reference sequence). The CDR3 contains 16 residues. A multiplex PCR was run with 60 Vbeta primers and 13 Jbeta primers. Clones were read by immunoSEQ multiplex PCR, and TCRdb kept only the in-frame ones, dropping some. The repertoire includes approximately 190,000 clones, about nine tenths of them detected once, and around 1.4% sits in the top ten. Of note for this clone: Its antigen is not identified. One end of the junction varies from germline; a read error may be responsible.

This receptor was taken from a man aged 30 to 39 in good health and CMV-seronegative. The rearrangement joins TRBV6-6 to TRBJ1-3; 8 bases line up with TRBD1. The sample was PBMCs. The CDR3 loop reads CASRTDRGGSGSTIYF. In nucleotides, the CDR3 is TGTGCCAGCAGAACTGACAGGGGAGGTTCTGGAAGCACCATATATTTT.